This is a list of T cell receptor beta chains from one sample in a study of CD8 T cells in Susac syndrome. TCRdb passed the immunoSEQ multiplex PCR reads through MiXCR, listing each CDR3 protein once. The table includes about 240,000 distinct CDR3 sequences, approximately 95% detected once. The sample taken for sequencing was CD4+ T cells from PBMCs. These TCRs come from a human donor with Susac syndrome. Both conserved end residues are part of each CDR3. D genes are given only for firm matches. Rows may omit the clone size; those that give it use once, few, many or a size class.

j_call v_call clone_size d_call cdr3_aa cdr3_nt
TRBJ1-5 TRBV2 - - CASKRLGQPQHF TGTGCCAGCAAACGCCTCGGTCAGCCCCAGCATTTT
TRBJ2-7 TRBV3-1 - - CASSQENHQGEQYF TGTGCCAGCAGCCAAGAAAACCACCAGGGCGAGCAGTACTTC
TRBJ1-5 TRBV12-3/TRBV12-4 - TRBD1 CASSFDRENQPQHF TGTGCCAGCAGCTTTGACAGGGAAAATCAGCCCCAGCATTTT
TRBJ2-3 TRBV12-5 - - CASGFRTPREAKSTDTQYF TGTGCTAGTGGTTTTCGGACCCCCAGGGAGGCCAAGAGTACAGATACGCAGTATTTT
TRBJ2-7 TRBV4-1 once TRBD1 CASSQDGTGSYEQYF TGCGCCAGCAGCCAAGATGGGACAGGATCCTACGAGCAGTACTTC
TRBJ2-7 TRBV3-1 - TRBD1 CASSFAPGQGYEQYF TGTGCCAGCAGTTTCGCCCCGGGACAGGGCTACGAGCAGTACTTC
TRBJ2-2 TRBV23-1 - TRBD1 CASSQFDRDRGRRMNTGELFF TGCGCCAGCAGTCAATTCGATCGGGACAGGGGGCGCCGAATGAACACCGGGGAGCTGTTTTTT
TRBJ1-2 TRBV5-1 - - CASSLERVDYGYTF TGCGCCAGCAGCTTGGAGCGGGTGGACTATGGCTACACCTTC
TRBJ1-2 TRBV30 - - CAWSLRRTTNYGYTF TGTGCCTGGAGTCTGCGTCGGACAACTAACTATGGCTACACCTTC
TRBJ2-7 TRBV20-1 - TRBD1 CSARGDRLYEQYF TGCAGTGCTAGGGGGGACAGATTATACGAGCAGTACTTC
TRBJ2-3 TRBV20-1 - TRBD1 CSARGQARTDTQYF TGCAGTGCTAGGGGACAGGCGCGCACAGATACGCAGTATTTT
TRBJ1-4 TRBV9 - TRBD1 CASSNRDRGPRLFF TGTGCCAGCAGCAACCGGGACAGGGGGCCTAGGCTGTTTTTT
TRBJ2-7 TRBV3-1 - - CASSQDDSSYEQYF TGTGCCAGCAGCCAAGATGACAGCTCCTACGAGCAGTACTTC
TRBJ2-1 TRBV6-5 once - CASSYSKGGPRTSSYNEQFF TGTGCCAGCAGTTACTCGAAGGGCGGACCCCGTACCAGCTCCTACAATGAGCAGTTCTTC
TRBJ2-5 TRBV7-8 - - CASSLASVGETQYF TGTGCCAGCAGCTTAGCCAGCGTGGGGGAGACCCAGTACTTC
TRBJ2-5 TRBV15 - - CATSRPPGAEETQYF TGTGCCACCAGCAGACCGCCGGGGGCGGAAGAGACCCAGTACTTC
TRBJ1-1 TRBV20-1 once - CSARMDQRKAFF TGCAGTGCTAGGATGGACCAGCGGAAGGCTTTCTTT
TRBJ1-1 TRBV10-3 - - CAINFRTDTEAFF TGTGCCATCAACTTCCGGACAGACACTGAAGCTTTCTTT
TRBJ1-1 TRBV14 - - CASSRERGWTEAFF TGTGCCAGCAGCCGTGAGCGGGGTTGGACTGAAGCTTTCTTT
TRBJ2-7 TRBV29-1 - - CSVESSYEQYF TGCAGCGTTGAAAGCTCCTACGAGCAGTACTTC
TRBJ2-7 TRBV2 - TRBD1 CASTHRDRAYEQYF TGTGCCAGCACCCACCGGGACAGGGCCTACGAGCAGTACTTC
TRBJ1-1 TRBV27 - - CASRERETEAFF TGTGCCAGCAGAGAAAGGGAGACTGAAGCTTTCTTT
TRBJ2-5 TRBV14 - TRBD2 CASSQGLAFFGTQYF TGTGCCAGCAGCCAAGGACTAGCGTTCTTTGGGACCCAGTACTTC
TRBJ1-5 TRBV6-5 few TRBD1 CASSWDRDQPQHF TGTGCCAGCAGTTGGGACAGGGATCAGCCCCAGCATTTT
TRBJ2-1 TRBV14 - - CASSQLYEQFF TGTGCCAGCAGCCAATTGTATGAGCAGTTCTTC
TRBJ2-1 TRBV29-1 - - CSVDRVSYNEQFF TGCAGCGTTGATAGGGTTTCCTACAATGAGCAGTTCTTC
TRBJ2-6 TRBV25-1 - - CASLPSGANVLTF TGTGCCAGCCTACCTTCTGGGGCCAACGTCCTGACTTTC
TRBJ2-7 TRBV5-1 - TRBD1 CASTLTGGGYEQYF TGCGCCAGCACCTTGACAGGGGGCGGGTACGAGCAGTACTTC
TRBJ2-3 TRBV20-1 - - CSALKSGVGDTDTQYF TGCAGTGCTCTGAAGTCTGGGGTAGGGGACACAGATACGCAGTATTTT
TRBJ2-7 TRBV30 - TRBD2 CAWATSGTYSYEQYF TGTGCCTGGGCTACTAGCGGGACCTATTCCTACGAGCAGTACTTC
TRBJ1-5 TRBV6-5 - - CASSMISNQPQHF TGTGCCAGCAGTATGATTAGCAATCAGCCCCAGCATTTT
TRBJ2-5 TRBV5-4 - TRBD1 CASSLKGQGPETQYF TGTGCCAGCAGCTTAAAGGGACAGGGACCAGAGACCCAGTACTTC
TRBJ2-1 TRBV29-1 - TRBD1 CSVTNRLGQGVNEQFF TGCAGCGTGACTAATCGGTTGGGACAGGGGGTCAATGAGCAGTTCTTC
TRBJ1-1 TRBV29-1 - - CSVSGWGTEAFF TGCAGCGTTTCGGGGTGGGGCACTGAAGCTTTCTTT
TRBJ1-1 TRBV2 once TRBD1 CASSGDRGTTEAFF TGTGCCAGCAGTGGGGACAGGGGGACAACTGAAGCTTTCTTT
TRBJ2-1 TRBV7-8 - - CASSPRTRLLGNEQFF TGTGCCAGCAGCCCGCGGACGCGACTCCTAGGGAATGAGCAGTTCTTC
TRBJ2-7 TRBV19 once TRBD2 CASSIGREGRDEQYF TGTGCCAGTAGTATTGGACGGGAGGGCCGAGACGAGCAGTACTTC